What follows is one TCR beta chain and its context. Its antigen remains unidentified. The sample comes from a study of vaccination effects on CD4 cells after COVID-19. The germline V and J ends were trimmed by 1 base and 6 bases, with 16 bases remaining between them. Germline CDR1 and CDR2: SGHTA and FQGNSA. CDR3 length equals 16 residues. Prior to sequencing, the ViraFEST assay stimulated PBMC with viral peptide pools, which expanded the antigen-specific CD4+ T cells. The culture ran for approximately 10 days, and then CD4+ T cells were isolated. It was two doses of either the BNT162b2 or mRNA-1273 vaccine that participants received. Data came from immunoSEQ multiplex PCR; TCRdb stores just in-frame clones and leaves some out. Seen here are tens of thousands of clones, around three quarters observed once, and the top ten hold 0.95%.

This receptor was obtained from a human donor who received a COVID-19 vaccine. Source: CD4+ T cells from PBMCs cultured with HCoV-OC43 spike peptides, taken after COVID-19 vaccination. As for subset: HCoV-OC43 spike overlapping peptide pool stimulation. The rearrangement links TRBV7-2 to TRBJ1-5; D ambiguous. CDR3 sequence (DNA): TGTGCCAGCAGCTTAGTGGGCGGCCTCACCGTTCAGCCCCAGCATTTT. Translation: CASSLVGGLTVQPQHF.